Following are 10 T cell receptor beta chains from one sample sequenced in a study of shared clonotypes between healthy human individuals. Clones were sequenced by immunoSEQ multiplex PCR, and TCRdb holds only the in-frame ones, with some missing. The table shows about 2.3 million clones, with more than 80% occurring only once. Sequencing was done on a sample of naive CD4+ T cells from PBMCs. This sample's subset: CD45RA+ positively selected. The origin of the receptors is a young man in good health. Some clones in this sample may be carry-over from other donors' samples.

The rearrangement joins TRBV18 to TRBJ1-3; possibly TRBD1 for D (5 bases). Germline assignment: CDR1 KGHSH and CDR2 LQKENI. The ends were cut back, 2 bases at V and 0 bases at J, with 14 bases in the middle. This CDR3 spans 17 amino acids. The CDR3 DNA is TGTGCCAGCTCACCAGACTCTACAGGTCTCTCTGGAAACACCATATATTTT. It is translated as CASSPDSTGLSGNTIYF.

V is TRBV28 and J is TRBJ2-5, with D possibly matching TRBD1 (6 bases). Trimming pared 7 bases from V and 4 bases from J, leaving 22 bases between. The CDR3 contains 16 residues. CDR1 MDHEN and CDR2 SYDVKM come from the germline V gene. In nucleotides, the CDR3 is TGTGCCAGCACTCCTACATTCATACAGGGCGGAGAGACCCAGTACTTC. Translated: CASTPTFIQGGETQYF.

J is TRBJ1-2 and V is TRBV6-5; the D is unclear. Germline V gene lookup returns CDR1 MNHEY and CDR2 SVGAGI. The CDR3 length is 12 residues. V was pared by 8 bases and J by 7 bases, with 14 bases between. In DNA form, the CDR3 reads TGTGCCAGCCGTAGCTTCTCCTTTGGCTACACCTTC. As protein: CASRSFSFGYTF.

The chain links TRBV21-1 to TRBJ1-1; TRBD1, the table's D call, was not compared with the DNA. TRBV21-1 is a known pseudogene. The CDR3 runs 14 residues. The CDR3 DNA is TGTGCCAGCCGGGGACAGCACAGGAACACTGAAGCTTTCTTT. This gives the protein CASRGQHRNTEAFF.

The chain has TRBV5-1 and TRBJ2-1, with D unclear. V was shortened by 3 bases and J by 5 bases, with 9 bases between the two germline ends. CDR1 and CDR2 from the germline V gene are SGHRS and YFSETQ. The CDR3 covers 13 residues. DNA for the CDR3: TGCGCCAGCAGCTCGACCCAGAACAATGAGCAGTTCTTC. This codes for CASSSTQNNEQFF. Based on the CDR3 plus reference TRBV5-1 and TRBJ2-1, the full variable domain is KAGVTQTPRYLIKTRGQQVTLSCSPISGHRSVSWYQQTPGQGLQFLFEYFSETQRNKGNFPGRFSGRQFSNSRSEMNVSTLELGDSALYLCASSSTQNNEQFFGPGTRLTVL.

The J gene is TRBJ2-3, the V gene TRBV11-2; D gene unclear. This CDR3 has 11 residues. Trimming stripped 3 bases from V and 10 bases from J, with 8 bases between. Germline V CDR1 and CDR2: SGHAT, FQNNGV. For the CDR3, the DNA is TGTGCCAGCAGCTTGGCCCAAGCGCAGTATTTT. Protein sequence: CASSLAQAQYF.

The V call is TRBV28, the J call TRBJ2-1; no clear D. Germline V gene lookup returns CDR1 MDHEN and CDR2 SYDVKM. The CDR3 length is 14 residues. The V end was cut by 2 bases, the J end by 3 bases, with 8 bases between. This CDR3 is CASSLGLHYNEQFF. In DNA form, the CDR3 reads TGTGCCAGCAGTTTAGGGCTACACTACAATGAGCAGTTCTTC.

This clone has just one count. Other DNA sequences within the sample encode an identical CDR3. V usage is TRBV5-1 and J usage is TRBJ2-3, with TRBD2 matching over 8 bases. Trimming cost V 0 bases and J 3 bases; bases outside gene matches: 3. Per the germline V gene, CDR1 is SGHRS and CDR2 is YFSETQ. This CDR3 is 15 amino acids long. The CDR3 sequence is CASSLGAGETDTQYF. The CDR3, as DNA: TGCGCCAGCAGCTTGGGAGCGGGAGAAACAGATACGCAGTATTTT.

J is TRBJ1-2 and V is TRBV29-1; D gene unclear. The V and J ends lost 0 bases and 2 bases respectively, with 16 bases between them. From germline, CDR1 is SQVTM and CDR2 ANQGSEA. The CDR3 is 16 amino acids. The CDR3 region is CSVEERGLARNYGYTF. CDR3 sequence (DNA): TGCAGCGTTGAAGAGAGAGGTTTAGCACGGAACTATGGCTACACCTTC.

Comments on this clone: The same CDR3 arises from other DNA sequences in this sample as well. The chain joins TRBV30 to TRBJ2-7, with TRBD1 matching over 9 bases. The CDR3 is made up of 14 amino acids. Looked up from germline, CDR1 is GTSNPN and CDR2 is SVGIG (reference sequence). V lost 2 bases and J lost 2; bases outside the gene matches: 4. Here the CDR3 reads CAWSLDRGPYEQYF. CDR3 bases: TGTGCCTGGAGTTTGGACAGGGGACCCTACGAGCAGTACTTC.